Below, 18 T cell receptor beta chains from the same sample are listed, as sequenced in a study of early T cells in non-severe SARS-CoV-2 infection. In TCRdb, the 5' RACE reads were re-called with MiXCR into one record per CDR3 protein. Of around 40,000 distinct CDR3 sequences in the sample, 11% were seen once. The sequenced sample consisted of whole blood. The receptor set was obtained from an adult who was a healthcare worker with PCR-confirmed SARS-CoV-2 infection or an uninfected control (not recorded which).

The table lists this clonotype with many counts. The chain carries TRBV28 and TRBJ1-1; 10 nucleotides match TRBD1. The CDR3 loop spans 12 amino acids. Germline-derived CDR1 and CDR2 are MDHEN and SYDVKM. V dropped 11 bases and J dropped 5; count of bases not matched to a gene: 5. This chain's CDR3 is CAAEGQGTEAFF. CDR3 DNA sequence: TGTGCCGCTGAGGGACAGGGGACTGAAGCTTTCTTT. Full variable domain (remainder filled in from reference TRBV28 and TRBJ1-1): DVKVTQSSRYLVKRTGEKVFLECVQDMDHENMFWYRQDPGLGLRLIYFSYDVKMKEKGDIPEGYSVSREKKERFSLILESASTNQTSMYLCAAEGQGTEAFFGQGTRLTVV.

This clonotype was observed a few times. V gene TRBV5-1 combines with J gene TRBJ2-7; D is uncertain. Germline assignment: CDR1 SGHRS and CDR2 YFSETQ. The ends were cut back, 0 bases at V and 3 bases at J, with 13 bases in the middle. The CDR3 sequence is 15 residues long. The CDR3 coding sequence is TGCGCCAGCAGCTTGGGAGGAGTGGTCCGCTACGAGCAGTACTTC. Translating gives CASSLGGVVRYEQYF.

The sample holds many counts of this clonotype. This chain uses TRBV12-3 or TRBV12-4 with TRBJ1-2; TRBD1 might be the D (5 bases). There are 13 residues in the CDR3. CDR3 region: CATTLGHTYGYTF. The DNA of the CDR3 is TGTGCTACAACTCTGGGGCATACCTATGGCTACACCTTC.

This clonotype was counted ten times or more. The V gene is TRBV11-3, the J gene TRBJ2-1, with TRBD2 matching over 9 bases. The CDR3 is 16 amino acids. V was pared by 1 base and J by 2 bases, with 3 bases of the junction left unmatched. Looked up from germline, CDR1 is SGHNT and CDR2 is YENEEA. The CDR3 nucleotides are TGTGCCAGCAGCTTAGGGGCGGGAGGGCCCTACAATGAGCAGTTCTTC. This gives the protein CASSLGAGGPYNEQFF. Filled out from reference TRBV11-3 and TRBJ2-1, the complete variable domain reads EAGVVQSPRYKIIEKKQPVAFWCNPISGHNTLYWYLQNLGQGPELLIRYENEEAVDDSQLPKDRFSAERLKGVDSTLKIQPAELGDSAVYLCASSLGAGGPYNEQFFGPGTRLTVL.

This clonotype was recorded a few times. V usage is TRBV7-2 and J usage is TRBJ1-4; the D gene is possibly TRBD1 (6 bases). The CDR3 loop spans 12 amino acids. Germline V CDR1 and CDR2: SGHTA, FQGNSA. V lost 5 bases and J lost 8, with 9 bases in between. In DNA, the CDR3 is TGTGCCAGCAGCCTGGACAGAGAAAAACTGTTTTTT. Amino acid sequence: CASSLDREKLFF.

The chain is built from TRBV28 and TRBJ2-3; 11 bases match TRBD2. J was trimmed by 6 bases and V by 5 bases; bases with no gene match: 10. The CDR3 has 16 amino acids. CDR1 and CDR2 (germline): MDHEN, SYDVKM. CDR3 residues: CASSPRTSGSRDTQYF. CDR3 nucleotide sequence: TGTGCCAGCAGTCCCCGAACTAGCGGGAGTAGGGATACGCAGTATTTT.

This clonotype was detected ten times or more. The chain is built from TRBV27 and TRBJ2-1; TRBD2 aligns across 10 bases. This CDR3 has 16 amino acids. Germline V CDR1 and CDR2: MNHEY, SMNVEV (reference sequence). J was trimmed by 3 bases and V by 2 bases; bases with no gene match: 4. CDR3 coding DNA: TGTGCCAGCAGTTTACGACTAGCGGGCCACTACAATGAGCAGTTCTTC. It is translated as CASSLRLAGHYNEQFF.

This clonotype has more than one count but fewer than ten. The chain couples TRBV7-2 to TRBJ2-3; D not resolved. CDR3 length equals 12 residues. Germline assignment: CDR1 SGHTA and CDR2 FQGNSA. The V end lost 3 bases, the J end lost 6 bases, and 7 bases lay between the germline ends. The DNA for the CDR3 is TGTGCCAGCAGCTTTAACACGGATACGCAGTATTTT. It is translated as CASSFNTDTQYF.

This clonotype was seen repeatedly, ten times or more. The CDR3 nucleotides read TGTGCCAGCAGTTTAATGGGCAGCAATGAGCAGTTCTTC. This gives the protein CASSLMGSNEQFF. V usage is TRBV28 and J usage is TRBJ2-1, with D unresolved. Between the trimmed V and J ends, which lost 2 bases and 6 bases, there was a span of 8 bases. The CDR3 covers 13 residues. CDR1 and CDR2 from the germline V gene are MDHEN and SYDVKM. The variable domain in full, with the rest retrieved from reference TRBV28 and TRBJ2-1, is DVKVTQSSRYLVKRTGEKVFLECVQDMDHENMFWYRQDPGLGLRLIYFSYDVKMKEKGDIPEGYSVSREKKERFSLILESASTNQTSMYLCASSLMGSNEQFFGPGTRLTVL.

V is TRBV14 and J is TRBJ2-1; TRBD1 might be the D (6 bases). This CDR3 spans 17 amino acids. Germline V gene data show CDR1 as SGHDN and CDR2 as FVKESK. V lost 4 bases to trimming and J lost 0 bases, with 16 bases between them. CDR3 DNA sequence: TGTGCCAGCAGCCCTTCTCAGGGGTTTAGCTCCTACAATGAGCAGTTCTTC. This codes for CASSPSQGFSSYNEQFF.

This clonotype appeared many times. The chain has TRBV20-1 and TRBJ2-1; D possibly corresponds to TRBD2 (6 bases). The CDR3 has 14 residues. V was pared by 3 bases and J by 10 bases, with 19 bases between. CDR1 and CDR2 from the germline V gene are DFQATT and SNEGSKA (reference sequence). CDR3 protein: CSASTSLGRREQFF. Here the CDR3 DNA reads TGCAGTGCTAGTACTTCATTAGGGAGGAGGGAGCAGTTCTTC.

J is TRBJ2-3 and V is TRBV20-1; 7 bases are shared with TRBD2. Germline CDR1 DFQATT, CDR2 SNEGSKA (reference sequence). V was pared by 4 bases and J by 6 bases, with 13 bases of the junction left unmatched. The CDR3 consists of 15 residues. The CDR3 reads CSAKGLVGSPDTQYF. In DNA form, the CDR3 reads TGCAGTGCTAAAGGACTAGTAGGTTCCCCCGATACGCAGTATTTT.

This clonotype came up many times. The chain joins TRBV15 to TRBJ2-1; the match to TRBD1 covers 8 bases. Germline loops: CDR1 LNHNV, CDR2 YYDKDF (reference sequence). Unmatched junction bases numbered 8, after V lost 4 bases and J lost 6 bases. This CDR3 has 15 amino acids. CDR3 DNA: TGTGCCACCAGCATACAGGGGGAGAGACGCAATGAGCAGTTCTTC. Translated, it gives CATSIQGERRNEQFF.

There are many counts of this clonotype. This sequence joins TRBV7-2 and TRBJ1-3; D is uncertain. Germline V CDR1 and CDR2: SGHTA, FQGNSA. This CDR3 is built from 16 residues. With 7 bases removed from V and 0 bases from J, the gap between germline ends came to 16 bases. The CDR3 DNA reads TGTGCCAGCACCGGCGTCGGCTTGCTCTCTGGAAACACCATATATTTT. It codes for CASTGVGLLSGNTIYF.

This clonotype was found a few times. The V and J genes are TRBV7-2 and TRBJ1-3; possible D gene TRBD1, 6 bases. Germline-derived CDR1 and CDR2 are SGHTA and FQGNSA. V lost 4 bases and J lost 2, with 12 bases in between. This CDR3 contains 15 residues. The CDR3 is CASSSGAGAGNTIYF. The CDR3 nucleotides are TGTGCCAGCAGCTCGGGGGCAGGGGCTGGAAACACCATATATTTT. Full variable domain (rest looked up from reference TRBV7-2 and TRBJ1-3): GAGVSQSPSNKVTEKGKDVELRCDPISGHTALYWYRQSLGQGLEFLIYFQGNSAPDKSGLPSDRFSAERTGGSVSTLTIQRTQQEDSAVYLCASSSGAGAGNTIYFGEGSWLTVV.

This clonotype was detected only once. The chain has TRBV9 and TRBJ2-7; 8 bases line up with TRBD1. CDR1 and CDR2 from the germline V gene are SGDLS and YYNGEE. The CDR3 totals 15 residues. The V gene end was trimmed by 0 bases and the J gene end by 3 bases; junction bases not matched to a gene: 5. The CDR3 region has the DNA TGTGCCAGCAGCGTAGTCGGGACAGGTAGCTACGAGCAGTACTTC. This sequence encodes CASSVVGTGSYEQYF.

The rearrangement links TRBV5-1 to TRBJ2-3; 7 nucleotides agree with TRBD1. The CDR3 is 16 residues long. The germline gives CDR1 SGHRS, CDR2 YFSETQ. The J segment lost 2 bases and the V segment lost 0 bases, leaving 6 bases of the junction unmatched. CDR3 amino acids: CASSLGRGTVTDTQYF. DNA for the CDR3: TGCGCCAGCAGCTTGGGCCGAGGGACAGTCACAGATACGCAGTATTTT.

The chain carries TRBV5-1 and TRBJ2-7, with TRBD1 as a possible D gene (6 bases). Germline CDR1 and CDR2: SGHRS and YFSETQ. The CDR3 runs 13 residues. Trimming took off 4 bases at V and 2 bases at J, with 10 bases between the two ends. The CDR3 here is CASSLRDTYEQYF. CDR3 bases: TGCGCCAGCAGCCTCCGGGACACCTACGAGCAGTACTTC.